This T cell receptor beta chain stems from a study of cytomegalovirus exposure and HLA in healthy donors. The germline V gene encodes CDR1 MRHNA and CDR2 SNTAGT. The CDR3 totals 13 residues. Trimming removed 3 bases at V and 1 base at J, with 6 bases between. Vbeta (60) and Jbeta (13) primers were used in the PCR. Data came from immunoSEQ multiplex PCR; TCRdb stores just in-frame clones and leaves some out. In the table there are some 100,000 clones, 75% of which are singletons. A note on this clone: Its antigen is still unknown.

Overall study findings and caveats: In a later analysis, HLA-associated TCR beta chains were more clonally expanded than equally common others.

The chain uses TRBV6-4 and TRBJ1-1, with TRBD1 as a possible D gene (6 bases). The sample comprised PBMCs. This sequence was found in a male donor in good health and CMV-seropositive. As DNA, the CDR3 is TGTGCCAGCAGTGAGGGGGCGAACACTGAAGCTTTCTTT. It yields the protein CASSEGANTEAFF.